This T cell receptor beta chain was observed in a study of cytomegalovirus exposure and HLA in healthy donors. The CDR3 is 17 amino acids. Germline V gene lookup returns CDR1 LGHNA and CDR2 YNFKEQ. V lost 7 bases and J lost 3; bases outside the gene matches: 16. PCR involved 60 Vbeta and 13 Jbeta primers. Assay: immunoSEQ multiplex PCR; the TCRdb copy retains only in-frame clones and omits some. The sample shows around 150,000 clones, approximately 79% of them seen only once. The gene calls are TRBV4-2 and TRBJ2-5; 8 nucleotides agree with TRBD1. The source of this sequence is a woman in her forties or fifties in good health and CMV-seropositive. The source material was PBMCs. In DNA form, the CDR3 reads TGTGCCAGCACCCCTTCAGGGGGCCGGTGGGTTGAAGAGACCCAGTACTTC. This sequence encodes CASTPSGGRWVEETQYF.